The present entry profiles one T cell receptor (beta chain) with its context. This clone showed up just a few times. The specificity of this receptor is unknown. Base qualities are missing; no much larger clone stands one base away. Taken from the germline V gene, the CDR1 and CDR2 loops are KGHSH and LQKENI. The junction shows trimming of 2 bases on V and 1 base on J, plus 6 bases between the germline ends. The CDR3 contains 14 residues, cysteine and phenylalanine counted. The only DNA kept is the CDR3, 42 bases in frame from the first base. All of the isolated RNA was reverse transcribed with the High Capacity cDNA Reverse Transcription Kit, so expressed TCRB transcripts were sequenced. Deep immunoSEQ sequencing was applied to naive, central memory and regulatory T cell samples, giving an average of roughly 3.6 million total reads per sample. After sorted cells were lysed in RLT buffer, RNA was extracted with DNase-treated RNeasy Micro or Mini kits, with the choice depending on cell number. Each cell subset was processed on its own to prevent cross-contamination, while patient and healthy donor samples were processed together. The immunoSEQ multiplex PCR was used to amplify TCRB sequences from cDNA, yielding 87-bp fragments that span the CDR3 region. Sequencing of the amplicons was done on the Illumina HiSeq platform. The paper's data handling went like this. PCR bias was corrected computationally using synthetic template baselines, and reads within Hamming distance 2 were collapsed, with unmergeable singletons discarded. Reads were aligned against IMGT to assign V, D and J genes, CDR3 length and insertions or deletions at six rearrangement sites. Within each subset, clonotype counts were normalized to sorted cell number, and only after that were true diversity and Gini coefficients computed with the tcR R package. The overlap coefficient, calculated on TCRB nucleotide sequences, was used to quantify repertoire sharing. Out-of-frame TCRB sequences from naive cells were analyzed to stand in for the pre-selection repertoire. In its TCRdb copy, this immuneACCESS table keeps in-frame sequences only and misses some clones. Where compared with another copy, unresolved V genes explain less than half of these, and the others have no known cause. The DNA was the basis for D and trimming; V, J and clone size are from that table. This sample is represented by 400,000 to 600,000 clones; 30% of them were singletons. The top ten clones comprise around 0.065% of the sample.

These data come from a study of beta chain features in type 1 diabetes (dated by TCRdb to 2017 to 2018). With regard to the full study: Mean age, gender distribution, total cell number and subset yield did not differ between patients and healthy donors. The study compared TCRB repertoires of sorted circulating CD4+ T cell subsets between recently diagnosed type 1 diabetes patients and matched healthy donors. A total of 107,917,701 sorted cells were examined across all samples, and the number of cells per subset was strongly correlated with RNA yield. Regulatory and stem cell-like memory subsets were obtained from only 8 patients and roughly 8 healthy donors, while naive and central memory subsets were obtained from all 30 or so donors.

Here is what the overall study found, with its caveats: Fewer insertions and more nucleotide deletions at VDJ recombination sites were observed in patients with type 1 diabetes, implying thymic rearrangement abnormalities. Naive, central memory and regulatory TCRB repertoires appeared to be more alike among patients than among healthy donors. Because small numbers of individuals were included in the HLA sub-analyses, any influence of HLA type on TCRB rearrangement was left unresolved. PCR might favor shorter templates, but patient and control samples were amplified and corrected together, so any skew would affect both groups equally. A moderate but significant shortening of TCRB CDR3 length was observed in type 1 diabetes patients in all four CD4+ subsets. Because cDNA was sequenced instead of genomic DNA, highly expressing activated cells could be over-represented, though the groups showed no difference in activation or CD3 levels.

From each donor, a single peripheral blood sample of approximately 110 mL on average was drawn into heparinised tubes. Using a panel that included CD45RO, CCR7, CD25, CD127, CD95 and CD27, naive, central memory, regulatory and stem cell-like memory CD4+ T cells were sorted on a BD FACSAria II. All sorted populations exceeded 95% purity. PBMCs were separated immediately by Lymphoprep density gradient centrifugation and were stained directly, without being cultured. So that batch effects would be minimized, each experiment stained and sorted samples in pairs, pairing one healthy donor with one patient.

The sequence came from a man aged 18 to 30 in good health. The chain links TRBV18 with TRBJ2-1; the D gene lacks a confident call. Sequencing was done on a sample of naive CD4+ T cells from blood. This specimen's cell subset or site label, interpreted: true naive CD4+ T cells. The CDR3 region: CASSPTRSYNEQFF. In nucleotides, the sequence is TGTGCCAGCTCACCAACGCGGTCCTACAATGAGCAGTTCTTC.